This is a list of T cell receptor beta chains from one sample in a study of regulatory T cells in long-lasting Graves disease. A single record per CDR3 protein comes from TCRdb applying MiXCR to the multiplex PCR reads. The sample lists some 370,000 distinct CDR3 sequences; approximately 25% were seen once. The sequences come from peripheral blood mononuclear cells (PBMCs), collected when the disease was refractory, from a patient treated with antithyroid drugs. All receptors derive from a middle-aged woman with Graves disease. The CDR3 runs from the conserved cysteine through the conserved F or W.

TRBV20-1	TRBJ1-5	CSACVTGGNQLQHF
TRBV6-5	TRBJ2-7	CASSYSKGKVDEQYF
TRBV11-2	TRBJ1-6	CASSPGGGSPLHF
TRBV6-1	TRBJ2-2	CASRVQGDNTGELFF
TRBV28	TRBJ1-5	CASSYDRSNQPQHF
TRBV5-1	TRBJ2-7	CASNPAPGERGEQYF
TRBV19	TRBJ2-7	CASSMIRGEQYF
TRBV28	TRBJ2-7	CASSFGTRTGNF
TRBV11-2	TRBJ1-4	CASSLGDRAEKLFF
TRBV29-1	TRBJ2-1	CSGMPSGVPAYNEQFF
TRBV5-5	TRBJ2-7	CASSSPGVEQYF
TRBV28	TRBJ1-2	CASTREGYGYTF
TRBV5-1	TRBJ2-7	CASSLDWGPDEQHF
TRBV11-2	TRBJ1-3	CASTLAGTAGNTIYF
TRBV11-3	TRBJ2-2	CASSSRDRGLIGELFF
TRBV27	TRBJ2-1	CASSLWEGGINEQFF
TRBV11-2	TRBJ2-3	CASSSSGRIQDTQYF
TRBV5-1	TRBJ2-5	CASSLPLYGGERQETQYF
TRBV6-1	TRBJ2-5	CASSRLGGREQETQYF
TRBV28	TRBJ2-1	CASSLGGAGDGYNEQFF
TRBV5-1	TRBJ2-3	CASSLGLAEVDTQYF
TRBV20-1	TRBJ2-7	CSARGVIPSEQYF
TRBV10-3	TRBJ2-5	CAISEPDRVGKSETQYF
TRBV28	TRBJ2-2	CASSWSAITGELFF
TRBV3-1	TRBJ1-3	CASSQVRTGNTIYF
TRBV28	TRBJ2-7	CASSLGVWGSYYEQYF
TRBV27	TRBJ2-2	CASSIVATHTGELFF
TRBV28	TRBJ2-3	CASSLYQGATDTQYF
TRBV28	TRBJ1-2	CASRVTGTDGYTF
TRBV25-1	TRBJ2-5	CASSGDLASRETQYF
TRBV5-1	TRBJ1-1	CASSPGQGVRLAFF
TRBV28	TRBJ2-5	CASSLGKTQYF
TRBV28	TRBJ2-2	CASHLNTGELFF
TRBV12-3/TRBV12-4	TRBJ1-1	CASSLLGGGRDTEAFF
TRBV5-6	TRBJ2-5	CASSPLISGLAAQETQYF
TRBV28	TRBJ2-7	CASNAGGREQYF
TRBV20-1	TRBJ2-5	CSATARDRDYQETQYF
TRBV28	TRBJ2-7	CASSLGLAGVLDTYEQYF
TRBV7-6	TRBJ2-5	CASSLAGTIAETQYF
TRBV29-1	TRBJ1-1	CSAQPGPWNTEAFF
TRBV11-2	TRBJ2-3	CASRKGGKPDTQYF
TRBV12-3/TRBV12-4	TRBJ2-1	CASRLAGASYNEQFF
TRBV7-9	TRBJ2-5	CASSPGISKETQYF
TRBV5-1	TRBJ2-7	CASSTGLARLYEQYF
TRBV7-9	TRBJ1-1	CASSRDSLHTEAFF
TRBV6-1	TRBJ2-5	CASSAGLAGWETQYF
TRBV10-3	TRBJ1-3	CAIMALKCRVSGNTIYF
TRBV7-8	TRBJ1-4	CASSLAGQPGGEKLFF
TRBV12-3/TRBV12-4	TRBJ2-1	CASSPGTGGIYNEQFF
TRBV14	TRBJ2-7	CASSQVKGISYEQYF
TRBV11-2	TRBJ1-4	CASSLDGTGFTKLFF
TRBV10-3	TRBJ2-1	CAISVGATSGAYIEQFF
TRBV2	TRBJ2-7	CASSLSGGQGPYEQYF
TRBV12-3/TRBV12-4	TRBJ2-1	CASSFSKGTQFF
TRBV11-2	TRBJ2-3	CASSLLWVTDTQYF